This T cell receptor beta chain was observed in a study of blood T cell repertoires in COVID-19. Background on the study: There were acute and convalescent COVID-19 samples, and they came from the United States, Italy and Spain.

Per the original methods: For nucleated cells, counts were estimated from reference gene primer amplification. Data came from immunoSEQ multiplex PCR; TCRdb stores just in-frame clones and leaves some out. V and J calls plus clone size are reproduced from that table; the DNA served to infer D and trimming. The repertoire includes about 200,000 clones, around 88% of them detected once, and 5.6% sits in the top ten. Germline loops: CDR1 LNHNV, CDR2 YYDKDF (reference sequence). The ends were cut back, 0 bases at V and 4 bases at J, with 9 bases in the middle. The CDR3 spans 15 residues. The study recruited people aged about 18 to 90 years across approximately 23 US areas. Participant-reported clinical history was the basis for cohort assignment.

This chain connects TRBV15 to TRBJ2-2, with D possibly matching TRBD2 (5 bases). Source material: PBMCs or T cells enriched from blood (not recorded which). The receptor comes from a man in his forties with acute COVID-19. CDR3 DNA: TGTGCCACCAGCAGAGAACTAGTCAGCACCGGGGAGCTGTTTTTT. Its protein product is CATSRELVSTGELFF.